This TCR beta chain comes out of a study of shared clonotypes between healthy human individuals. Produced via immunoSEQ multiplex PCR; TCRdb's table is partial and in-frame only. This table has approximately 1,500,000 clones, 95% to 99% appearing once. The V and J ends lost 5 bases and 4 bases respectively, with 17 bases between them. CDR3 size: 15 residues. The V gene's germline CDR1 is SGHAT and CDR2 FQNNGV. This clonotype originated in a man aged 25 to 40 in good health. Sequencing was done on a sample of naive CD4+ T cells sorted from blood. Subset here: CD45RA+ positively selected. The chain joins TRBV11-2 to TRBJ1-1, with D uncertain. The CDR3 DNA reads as TGTGCCAGCAGCAAAGCTCTGACAAGGAGCACTGAAGCTTTCTTT. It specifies CASSKALTRSTEAFF.